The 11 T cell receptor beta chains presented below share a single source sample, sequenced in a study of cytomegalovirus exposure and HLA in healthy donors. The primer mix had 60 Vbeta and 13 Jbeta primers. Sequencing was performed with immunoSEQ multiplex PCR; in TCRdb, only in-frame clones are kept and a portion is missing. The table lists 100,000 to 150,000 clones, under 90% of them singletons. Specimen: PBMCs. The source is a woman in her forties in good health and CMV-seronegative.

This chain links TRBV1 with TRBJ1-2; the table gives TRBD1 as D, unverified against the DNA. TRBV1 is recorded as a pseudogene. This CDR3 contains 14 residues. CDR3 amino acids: CTSSQKGPAPGYTF. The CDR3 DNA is TGCACCAGCAGCCAAAAGGGGCCAGCCCCCGGCTACACCTTC.

The CDR3 DNA sequence: TGTGCCAGCAGTACAAGGGGCCTAAAGGACACTGAAGCTTTCTTT. This sequence encodes CASSTRGLKDTEAFF. The genes are TRBV27 and TRBJ1-1; TRBD1 is a possible D gene (5 bases). V lost 5 bases and J 3 bases, leaving 16 bases between the germline ends. The CDR3 length is 15 residues. Germline V gives CDR1 MNHEY, CDR2 SMNVEV (reference sequence).

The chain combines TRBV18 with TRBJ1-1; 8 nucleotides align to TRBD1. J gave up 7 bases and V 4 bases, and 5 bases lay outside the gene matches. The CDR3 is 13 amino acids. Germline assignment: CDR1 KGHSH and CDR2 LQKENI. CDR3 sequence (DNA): TGTGCCAGCTCACTCAGGGGGCCGGATGAAGCTTTCTTT. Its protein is CASSLRGPDEAFF. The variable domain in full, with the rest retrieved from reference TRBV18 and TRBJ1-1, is NAGVMQNPRHLVRRRGQEARLRCSPMKGHSHVYWYRQLPEEGLKFMVYLQKENIIDESGMPKERFSAEFPKEGPSILRIQQVVRGDSAAYFCASSLRGPDEAFFGQGTRLTVV.

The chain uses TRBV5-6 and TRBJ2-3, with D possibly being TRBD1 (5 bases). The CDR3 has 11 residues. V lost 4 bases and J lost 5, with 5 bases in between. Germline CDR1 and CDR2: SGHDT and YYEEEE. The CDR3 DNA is TGTGCCAGCAGCCAGGGAGATACGCAGTATTTT. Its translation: CASSQGDTQYF.

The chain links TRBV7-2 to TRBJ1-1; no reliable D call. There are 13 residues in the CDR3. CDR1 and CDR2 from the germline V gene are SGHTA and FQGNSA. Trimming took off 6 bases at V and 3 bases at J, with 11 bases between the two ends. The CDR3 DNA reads TGTGCCAGCAGTTTGTACATGGACACTGAAGCTTTCTTT. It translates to CASSLYMDTEAFF.

The CDR3 sequence: CASSPTGAGGQFSEKLFF. CDR3 sequence (DNA): TGTGCCAGCTCACCAACTGGAGCAGGGGGCCAGTTTAGTGAAAAACTGTTTTTT. V gene TRBV18 combines with J gene TRBJ1-4, with TRBD1 matching over 8 bases. The CDR3 sequence is 18 residues long. Losses at the gene ends were 2 bases for V and 7 bases for J; bases not matched to a gene: 15. Germline V lookup: CDR1 KGHSH, CDR2 LQKENI.

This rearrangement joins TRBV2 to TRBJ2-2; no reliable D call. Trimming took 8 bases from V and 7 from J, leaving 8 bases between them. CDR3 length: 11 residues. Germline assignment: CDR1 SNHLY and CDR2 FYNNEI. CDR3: CASGQVGELFF. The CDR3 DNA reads TGTGCCAGCGGTCAGGTCGGGGAGCTGTTTTTT.

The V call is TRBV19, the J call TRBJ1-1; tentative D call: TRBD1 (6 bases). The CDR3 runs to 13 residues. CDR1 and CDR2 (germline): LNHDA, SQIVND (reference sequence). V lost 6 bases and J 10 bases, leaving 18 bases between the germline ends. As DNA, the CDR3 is TGTGCCAGTAGCACGTCCCGACAGGCCGTAGCTTTCTTT. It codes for CASSTSRQAVAFF.

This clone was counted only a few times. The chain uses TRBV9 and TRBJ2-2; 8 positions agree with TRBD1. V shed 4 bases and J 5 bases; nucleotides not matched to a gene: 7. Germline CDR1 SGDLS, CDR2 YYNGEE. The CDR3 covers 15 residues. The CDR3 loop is CASSTGDRRTGELFF. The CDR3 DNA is TGTGCCAGCAGCACCGGGGACAGGAGGACCGGGGAGCTGTTTTTT.

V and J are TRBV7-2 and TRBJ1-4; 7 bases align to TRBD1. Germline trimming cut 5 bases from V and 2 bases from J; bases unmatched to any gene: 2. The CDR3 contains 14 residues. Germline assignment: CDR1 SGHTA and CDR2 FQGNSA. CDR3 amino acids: CASSPDRTNEKLFF. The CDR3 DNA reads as TGTGCCAGCAGCCCGGACAGGACTAATGAAAAACTGTTTTTT.

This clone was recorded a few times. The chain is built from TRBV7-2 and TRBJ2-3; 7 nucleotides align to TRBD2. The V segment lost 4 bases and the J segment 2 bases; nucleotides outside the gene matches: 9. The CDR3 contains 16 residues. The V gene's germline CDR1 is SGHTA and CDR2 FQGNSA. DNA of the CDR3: TGTGCCAGCAGCTCCCAGGGCGGGAGTGTCACAGATACGCAGTATTTT. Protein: CASSSQGGSVTDTQYF.